A selection of T cell receptor beta chains follows, all from one sample in a study of T-cell memory formation after mild COVID-19. One entry per CDR3 protein, called by TCRdb with MiXCR from the 5' RACE reads. Counted here are 560,000 or so distinct CDR3 sequences, roughly 17% occurring once; the ten biggest clones make up about 8.6%. Sequencing was performed on PBMCs or a T cell subset sorted from them (not recorded which). These receptors were collected from an adult woman who had mild COVID-19 (a few samples of this study predate the infection). Cell type and time point are not known. Each CDR3 is given with its conserved first and last residue. D genes are given only for firm matches. Only some rows state a clone size, as once, few, many or a class for expanded clones.

v_gene: TRBV9; j_gene: TRBJ1-5; d_gene: NA; abundance: few; CDR3aa: CASGRENSNQPQHF; CDR3nt: TGTGCCAGCGGGAGGGAGAACAGCAATCAGCCCCAGCATTTT
v_gene: TRBV12-3/TRBV12-4; j_gene: TRBJ2-7; d_gene: NA; abundance: few; CDR3aa: CASSALLTYEQYF; CDR3nt: TGTGCCAGCAGCGCACTATTAACGTACGAGCAGTACTTC
v_gene: TRBV7-2; j_gene: TRBJ2-5; d_gene: TRBD2; abundance: NA; CDR3aa: CASSSADFSGGKTQYF; CDR3nt: TGTGCCAGCAGCTCCGCGGACTTTAGCGGGGGAAAGACCCAGTACTTC
v_gene: TRBV3-1; j_gene: TRBJ1-5; d_gene: NA; abundance: few; CDR3aa: CASSQGQNNQPQHF; CDR3nt: TGTGCCAGCAGCCAAGGACAGAACAATCAGCCCCAGCATTTT
v_gene: TRBV5-1; j_gene: TRBJ1-3; d_gene: TRBD1; abundance: few; CDR3aa: CASSVRQGSGNTIYF; CDR3nt: TGCGCCAGCAGCGTCCGACAGGGCTCTGGAAACACCATATATTTT
v_gene: TRBV6-1; j_gene: TRBJ2-4; d_gene: TRBD1; abundance: NA; CDR3aa: CASSSGQANIQYF; CDR3nt: TGTGCCAGCAGTTCCGGACAGGCGAACATTCAGTACTTC
v_gene: TRBV9; j_gene: TRBJ2-2; d_gene: NA; abundance: few; CDR3aa: CASSVYGNTGELFF; CDR3nt: TGTGCCAGCAGCGTTTACGGGAACACCGGGGAGCTGTTTTTT
v_gene: TRBV7-6; j_gene: TRBJ1-1; d_gene: NA; abundance: few; CDR3aa: CASSPSMTENTEAFF; CDR3nt: TGTGCCAGCAGCCCGTCTATGACAGAGAACACTGAAGCTTTCTTT
v_gene: TRBV12-3/TRBV12-4; j_gene: TRBJ2-7; d_gene: TRBD2; abundance: NA; CDR3aa: CASSPSTGRVHEQYF; CDR3nt: TGTGCCAGCAGTCCGAGTACGGGGAGGGTCCACGAGCAGTACTTC
v_gene: TRBV29-1; j_gene: TRBJ2-7; d_gene: TRBD1; abundance: NA; CDR3aa: CSAGQGASYEQYF; CDR3nt: TGCAGCGCGGGGCAGGGGGCGAGCTACGAGCAGTACTTC
v_gene: TRBV24-1; j_gene: TRBJ1-5; d_gene: NA; abundance: few; CDR3aa: CATSDLRGAQHF; CDR3nt: TGTGCCACCAGTGATTTGAGGGGGGCCCAGCATTTT
v_gene: TRBV7-2; j_gene: TRBJ1-1; d_gene: NA; abundance: NA; CDR3aa: CASSLVPQTMNTEAFF; CDR3nt: TGTGCCAGCAGCTTAGTACCCCAGACTATGAACACTGAAGCTTTCTTT
v_gene: TRBV6-5; j_gene: TRBJ2-1; d_gene: TRBD2; abundance: NA; CDR3aa: CASSYSLAGAYNEQFF; CDR3nt: TGTGCCAGCAGTTACTCGCTAGCGGGGGCCTACAATGAGCAGTTCTTC
v_gene: TRBV7-3; j_gene: TRBJ2-1; d_gene: NA; abundance: NA; CDR3aa: CASSPRGQTSYNEQFF; CDR3nt: TGTGCCAGCAGCCCCCGCGGACAGACCTCCTACAATGAGCAGTTCTTC
v_gene: TRBV4-1; j_gene: TRBJ1-4; d_gene: NA; abundance: few; CDR3aa: CASSQGTAATNEKLFF; CDR3nt: TGCGCCAGCAGCCAAGGCACTGCAGCAACTAATGAAAAACTGTTTTTT
v_gene: TRBV11-3; j_gene: TRBJ1-1; d_gene: NA; abundance: few; CDR3aa: CASSPSALRGTEAFF; CDR3nt: TGTGCCAGCAGCCCCTCGGCCCTCCGGGGCACTGAAGCTTTCTTT
v_gene: TRBV12-3/TRBV12-4; j_gene: TRBJ2-3; d_gene: TRBD2; abundance: many; CDR3aa: CASSLGTSRRTDTQYF; CDR3nt: TGTGCCAGCAGTTTAGGGACTAGCAGGCGTACAGATACGCAGTATTTT
v_gene: TRBV4-2; j_gene: TRBJ2-7; d_gene: TRBD1; abundance: NA; CDR3aa: CASSQPQDRDLLYEQYF; CDR3nt: TGTGCCAGCAGCCAACCCCAGGACAGGGACCTCCTCTACGAGCAGTACTTC
v_gene: TRBV6-6; j_gene: TRBJ2-1; d_gene: NA; abundance: NA; CDR3aa: CASTAGGGSMTGEQFF; CDR3nt: TGTGCCAGCACCGCCGGGGGCGGATCAATGACCGGAGAGCAGTTCTTC
v_gene: TRBV6-2/TRBV6-3; j_gene: TRBJ2-1; d_gene: NA; abundance: NA; CDR3aa: CASRPLGGANEQFF; CDR3nt: TGTGCCAGCAGACCCTTGGGCGGAGCCAATGAGCAGTTCTTC
v_gene: TRBV12-3/TRBV12-4; j_gene: TRBJ2-1; d_gene: TRBD2; abundance: NA; CDR3aa: CASSLAGGFGEQFF; CDR3nt: TGTGCCAGCAGTTTAGCGGGGGGGTTTGGGGAGCAGTTCTTC
v_gene: TRBV12-3/TRBV12-4; j_gene: TRBJ2-5; d_gene: NA; abundance: NA; CDR3aa: CASSDYLAGETQYF; CDR3nt: TGTGCCAGCAGTGACTACCTGGCAGGGGAGACCCAGTACTTC
v_gene: TRBV6-4; j_gene: TRBJ2-1; d_gene: TRBD2; abundance: few; CDR3aa: CASSDSGRAGDEQFF; CDR3nt: TGTGCCAGCAGTGACAGCGGGAGGGCCGGTGATGAGCAGTTCTTC
v_gene: TRBV12-3/TRBV12-4; j_gene: TRBJ2-2; d_gene: TRBD1; abundance: NA; CDR3aa: CASSSNRGIELFF; CDR3nt: TGTGCCAGCAGTTCCAACAGGGGGATAGAGCTGTTTTTT
v_gene: TRBV7-3; j_gene: TRBJ2-5; d_gene: TRBD1; abundance: few; CDR3aa: CASSRDSNQETQYF; CDR3nt: TGTGCCAGCAGCCGGGACAGTAACCAAGAGACCCAGTACTTC
v_gene: TRBV2; j_gene: TRBJ2-2; d_gene: NA; abundance: NA; CDR3aa: CASSAEDTGELFF; CDR3nt: TGTGCCAGCAGCGCCGAAGATACCGGGGAGCTGTTTTTT
v_gene: TRBV7-9; j_gene: TRBJ2-2; d_gene: TRBD1; abundance: few; CDR3aa: CASSSRDRESNTGELFF; CDR3nt: TGTGCCAGCAGCTCTAGGGACAGGGAATCGAACACCGGGGAGCTGTTTTTT
v_gene: TRBV5-4; j_gene: TRBJ2-1; d_gene: TRBD2; abundance: many; CDR3aa: CASSSGTSGNNEQFF; CDR3nt: TGTGCCAGCAGCTCCGGGACTAGCGGAAACAATGAGCAGTTCTTC
v_gene: TRBV11-1; j_gene: TRBJ2-3; d_gene: TRBD1; abundance: NA; CDR3aa: CASSKRTGRTDTQYF; CDR3nt: TGTGCCAGCAGCAAAAGGACAGGGAGGACAGATACGCAGTATTTT
v_gene: TRBV12-3/TRBV12-4; j_gene: TRBJ1-1; d_gene: NA; abundance: NA; CDR3aa: CASSFRRQLSMNTEAFF; CDR3nt: TGTGCCAGCAGTTTTAGGAGACAACTCAGCATGAACACTGAAGCTTTCTTT
v_gene: TRBV7-9; j_gene: TRBJ2-2; d_gene: NA; abundance: NA; CDR3aa: CASSWHSNTGELFF; CDR3nt: TGTGCCAGCAGCTGGCACTCGAACACCGGGGAGCTGTTTTTT
v_gene: TRBV13; j_gene: TRBJ1-2; d_gene: NA; abundance: few; CDR3aa: CASSLGPYPDYGYTF; CDR3nt: TGTGCCAGCAGCTTAGGCCCTTATCCCGACTATGGCTACACCTTC
v_gene: TRBV7-9; j_gene: TRBJ2-7; d_gene: NA; abundance: NA; CDR3aa: CASSDSGPYEQYF; CDR3nt: TGTGCCAGCAGCGACAGTGGCCCCTACGAGCAGTACTTC
v_gene: TRBV20-1; j_gene: TRBJ1-3; d_gene: NA; abundance: NA; CDR3aa: CSAAPTVSGNTIYF; CDR3nt: TGCAGTGCTGCTCCGACAGTCTCTGGAAACACCATATATTTT
v_gene: TRBV5-1; j_gene: TRBJ2-3; d_gene: NA; abundance: NA; CDR3aa: CASSFTATDTQYF; CDR3nt: TGCGCCAGCAGCTTCACGGCGACAGATACGCAGTATTTT
v_gene: TRBV12-3/TRBV12-4; j_gene: TRBJ2-5; d_gene: NA; abundance: few; CDR3aa: CASSYQGGRETQYF; CDR3nt: TGTGCCAGCAGTTATCAGGGGGGGCGAGAGACCCAGTACTTC
v_gene: TRBV11-2; j_gene: TRBJ1-1; d_gene: TRBD1; abundance: NA; CDR3aa: CASSSRRGQNTEAFF; CDR3nt: TGTGCCAGCAGTTCTAGAAGGGGGCAGAACACTGAAGCTTTCTTT
v_gene: TRBV4-1; j_gene: TRBJ2-1; d_gene: NA; abundance: NA; CDR3aa: CASSQDPPGIPYNEQFF; CDR3nt: TGCGCCAGCAGCCAAGATCCCCCGGGGATACCCTACAATGAGCAGTTCTTC
v_gene: TRBV29-1; j_gene: TRBJ1-5; d_gene: NA; abundance: NA; CDR3aa: CSTRQAWRSNQPQHF; CDR3nt: TGCAGCACCCGACAGGCGTGGAGAAGCAATCAGCCCCAGCATTTT
v_gene: TRBV9; j_gene: TRBJ2-5; d_gene: NA; abundance: NA; CDR3aa: CASSSSLTRAETQYF; CDR3nt: TGTGCCAGCAGCTCAAGCTTAACTAGGGCGGAGACCCAGTACTTC
v_gene: TRBV30; j_gene: TRBJ2-7; d_gene: TRBD2; abundance: NA; CDR3aa: CAWGRGYEQYF; CDR3nt: TGTGCCTGGGGGAGGGGCTACGAGCAGTACTTC
v_gene: TRBV18; j_gene: TRBJ2-2; d_gene: NA; abundance: few; CDR3aa: CASSGQGTNTGELFF; CDR3nt: TGTGCCAGCTCCGGACAAGGGACGAACACCGGGGAGCTGTTTTTT
v_gene: TRBV20-1; j_gene: TRBJ1-1; d_gene: NA; abundance: NA; CDR3aa: CSAGLNSWAEAFF; CDR3nt: TGCAGTGCTGGACTAAATAGCTGGGCTGAAGCTTTCTTT
v_gene: TRBV24-1; j_gene: TRBJ1-2; d_gene: NA; abundance: NA; CDR3aa: CATSDPGTAYGYTF; CDR3nt: TGTGCCACCAGTGACCCCGGGACCGCCTATGGCTACACCTTC
v_gene: TRBV7-6; j_gene: TRBJ1-6; d_gene: NA; abundance: many; CDR3aa: CASSLDTVPNSPLHF; CDR3nt: TGTGCCAGCAGCTTGGACACAGTTCCTAATTCACCCCTCCACTTT
v_gene: TRBV5-1; j_gene: TRBJ1-2; d_gene: TRBD1; abundance: NA; CDR3aa: CASSHPTGTEQGFNYGYTF; CDR3nt: TGCGCCAGCAGCCACCCCACCGGGACAGAGCAAGGATTTAACTATGGCTACACCTTC
v_gene: TRBV6-6; j_gene: TRBJ2-3; d_gene: TRBD1; abundance: NA; CDR3aa: CASRQGGTDTQYF; CDR3nt: TGTGCCAGCAGACAGGGGGGCACAGATACGCAGTATTTT
v_gene: TRBV29-1; j_gene: TRBJ1-1; d_gene: NA; abundance: few; CDR3aa: CSGGEGYTEAFF; CDR3nt: TGCAGCGGCGGCGAGGGATACACTGAAGCTTTCTTT
v_gene: TRBV5-1; j_gene: TRBJ1-1; d_gene: TRBD1; abundance: NA; CDR3aa: CASTLSRGLNTEAFF; CDR3nt: TGCGCCAGCACCTTATCCAGGGGGCTAAACACTGAAGCTTTCTTT
v_gene: TRBV5-1; j_gene: TRBJ2-7; d_gene: TRBD2; abundance: NA; CDR3aa: CASSSAGLAIKNSYEQYF; CDR3nt: TGCGCCAGCAGCTCCGCGGGACTAGCGATAAAGAACTCCTACGAGCAGTACTTC